This record concerns one TCR beta chain sequence. This sample was taken from a study of blood T cell repertoires in COVID-19. As for the study in general: Sites in the United States, Italy and Spain provided acute and convalescent COVID-19 samples. Sources were T cells, B-cell-depleted T cells, or PBMCs; the material itself was cDNA or gDNA.

The CDR3 has 15 amino acids. Germline values: CDR1 MNHEY, CDR2 SMNVEV (reference sequence). The V gene lost 5 bases and the J gene lost 4 bases, with 17 bases spanning the gap. Data came from immunoSEQ multiplex PCR; TCRdb stores just in-frame clones and leaves some out. The profile shows about 380,000 clones, about 87% of them singletons. Input material: PBMCs or T cells enriched from blood (not recorded which). The TCR was taken from a man aged 25 to 45 who had recovered from COVID-19. The V gene is TRBV27, the J gene TRBJ1-1; the D gene is possibly TRBD1 (6 bases). The CDR3, as DNA: TGTGCCAGCAGTCCTCCCCGGGGGGGCGGCACTGAAGCTTTCTTT. It is translated as CASSPPRGGGTEAFF.